The clone carrying this T cell receptor (beta chain) showed up just a few times. The antigen is not known. This sample is drawn from a study of beta chain features in type 1 diabetes. Expressed TCRB transcripts were sequenced because the isolated RNA had all been reverse transcribed beforehand. Some clones are missing from TCRdb's copy, which holds only in-frame ones; the method was immunoSEQ multiplex PCR. The sample holds 350,000 to 400,000 clones, over 10% seen once. Staining for CD45RO/CCR7/CD25/CD127/CD95/CD27 allowed sorting of CD4+ naive, central memory, regulatory and stem cell-like memory cells. The length of the CDR3 is 13 residues. V lost 0 bases, J lost 8 bases, and 13 bases lay in between. Germline V lookup: CDR1 GTSNPN, CDR2 SVGIG (reference sequence). General study points: Type 1 diabetes patients had TCRB CDR3s that were shorter (moderately but significantly so) in all four CD4+ subsets. The study notes PCR might favor shorter templates equally in patients and controls.

The sequenced material came from naive CD4+ T cells from blood. The V call is TRBV30, the J call TRBJ1-2; D possibly corresponds to TRBD1 (5 bases). The clonotype originates from a young woman with type 1 diabetes. The CDR3 nucleotides read TGTGCCTGGAGTGTTTTCCAGGGTGAAGGCTACACCTTC. Amino acid sequence: CAWSVFQGEGYTF.